Included here is one T cell receptor beta chain sequence, with context. The data stem from a study of blood T cell repertoires in COVID-19. The data were produced by immunoSEQ multiplex PCR, yet TCRdb's version contains in-frame clones alone and is incomplete. Found here are fewer than 300,000 clones, around 85% of them singletons; the top ten hold 0.87%. Seattle's enrolled individuals joined amid active infection and were then monitored longitudinally. The sample was peripheral blood. The receptor comes from a human donor with COVID-19, enrolled during active disease. The donor label of this sample is uncertain.

The chain's CDR3 is CASSLLARTGEETQYF. DNA for the CDR3: TGTGCCAGCAGCTTATTGGCTCGGACAGGGGAAGAGACCCAGTACTTC. The chain combines TRBV7-2 with TRBJ2-5, with TRBD1 matching over 9 bases. The V gene end was trimmed by 2 bases and the J gene end by 3 bases; junction bases not matched to a gene: 7. CDR1 is SGHTA and CDR2 is FQGNSA in the germline V gene. The CDR3 has 16 amino acids. The whole variable domain, remainder taken from reference TRBV7-2 and TRBJ2-5, is GAGVSQSPSNKVTEKGKDVELRCDPISGHTALYWYRQSLGQGLEFLIYFQGNSAPDKSGLPSDRFSAERTGGSVSTLTIQRTQQEDSAVYLCASSLLARTGEETQYFGPGTRLLVL.